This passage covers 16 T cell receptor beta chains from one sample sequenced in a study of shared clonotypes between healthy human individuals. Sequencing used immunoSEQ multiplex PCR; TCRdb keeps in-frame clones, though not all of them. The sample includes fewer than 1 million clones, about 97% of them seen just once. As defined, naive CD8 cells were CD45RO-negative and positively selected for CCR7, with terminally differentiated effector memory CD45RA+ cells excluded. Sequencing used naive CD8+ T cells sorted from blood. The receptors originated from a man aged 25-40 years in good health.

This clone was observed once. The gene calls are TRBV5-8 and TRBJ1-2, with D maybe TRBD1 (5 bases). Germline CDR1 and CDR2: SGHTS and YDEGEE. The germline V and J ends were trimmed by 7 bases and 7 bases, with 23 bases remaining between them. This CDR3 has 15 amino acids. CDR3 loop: CASGEWDEESRGYTF. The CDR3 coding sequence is TGTGCCAGCGGGGAATGGGACGAGGAGAGTCGTGGCTACACCTTC.

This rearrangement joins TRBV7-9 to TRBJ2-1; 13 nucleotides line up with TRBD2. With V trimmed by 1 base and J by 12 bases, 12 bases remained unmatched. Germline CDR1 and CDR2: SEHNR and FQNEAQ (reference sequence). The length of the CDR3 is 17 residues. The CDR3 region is CASSLGHGTSGATGQFF. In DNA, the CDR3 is TGTGCCAGCAGCTTAGGTCACGGGACTAGCGGGGCCACAGGGCAGTTCTTC.

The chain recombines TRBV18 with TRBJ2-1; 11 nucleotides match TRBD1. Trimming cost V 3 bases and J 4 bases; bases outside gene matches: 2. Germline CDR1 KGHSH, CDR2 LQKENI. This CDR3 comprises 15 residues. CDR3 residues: CASSPDRGRYNEQFF. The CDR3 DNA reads TGTGCCAGCTCACCGGACAGGGGGCGATACAATGAGCAGTTCTTC.

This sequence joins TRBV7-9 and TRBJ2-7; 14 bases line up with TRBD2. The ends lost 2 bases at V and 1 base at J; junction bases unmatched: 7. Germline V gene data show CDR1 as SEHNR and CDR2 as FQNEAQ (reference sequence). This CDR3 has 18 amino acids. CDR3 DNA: TGTGCCAGCAGCTTAAGCGGGACTAGCGGGAGAGGATCCTACGAGCAGTACTTC. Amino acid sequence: CASSLSGTSGRGSYEQYF.

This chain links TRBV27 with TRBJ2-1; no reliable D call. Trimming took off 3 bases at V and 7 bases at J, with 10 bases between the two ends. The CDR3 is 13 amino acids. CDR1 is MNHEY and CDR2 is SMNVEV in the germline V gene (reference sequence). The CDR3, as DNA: TGTGCCAGCAGTTTCTCGGCGGCTAATGAGCAGTTCTTC. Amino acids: CASSFSAANEQFF.

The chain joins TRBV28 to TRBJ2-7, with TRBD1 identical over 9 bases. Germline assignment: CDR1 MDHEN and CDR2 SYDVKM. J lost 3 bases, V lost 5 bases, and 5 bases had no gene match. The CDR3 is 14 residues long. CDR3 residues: CASSVGQGLYEQYF. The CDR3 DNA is TGTGCCAGCAGTGTAGGACAGGGGCTCTACGAGCAGTACTTC. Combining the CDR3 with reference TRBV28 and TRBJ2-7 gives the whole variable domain DVKVTQSSRYLVKRTGEKVFLECVQDMDHENMFWYRQDPGLGLRLIYFSYDVKMKEKGDIPEGYSVSREKKERFSLILESASTNQTSMYLCASSVGQGLYEQYFGPGTRLTVT.

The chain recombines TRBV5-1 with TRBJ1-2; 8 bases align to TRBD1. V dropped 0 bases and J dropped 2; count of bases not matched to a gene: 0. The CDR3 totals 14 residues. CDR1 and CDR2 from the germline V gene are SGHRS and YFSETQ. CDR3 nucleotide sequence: TGCGCCAGCAGCTTGGGGACAGGGAACTATGGCTACACCTTC. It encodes CASSLGTGNYGYTF.

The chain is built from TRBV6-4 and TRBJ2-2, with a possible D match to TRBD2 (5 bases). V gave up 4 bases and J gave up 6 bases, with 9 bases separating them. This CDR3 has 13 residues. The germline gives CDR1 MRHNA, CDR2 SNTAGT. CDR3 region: CASSAGRPGELFF. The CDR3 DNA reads TGTGCCAGCAGTGCGGGGAGACCCGGGGAGCTGTTTTTT.

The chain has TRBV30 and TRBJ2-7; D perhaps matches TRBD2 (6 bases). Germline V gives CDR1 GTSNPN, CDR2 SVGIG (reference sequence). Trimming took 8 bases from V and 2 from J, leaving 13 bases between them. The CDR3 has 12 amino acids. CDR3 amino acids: CAGRDRTYEQYF. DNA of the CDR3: TGTGCCGGGCGGGACCGAACCTACGAGCAGTACTTC. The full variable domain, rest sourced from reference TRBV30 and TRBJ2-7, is SQTIHQWPATLVQPVGSPLSLECTVEGTSNPNLYWYRQAAGRGLQLLFYSVGIGQISSEVPQNLSASRPQDRQFILSSKKLLLSDSGFYLCAGRDRTYEQYFGPGTRLTVT.

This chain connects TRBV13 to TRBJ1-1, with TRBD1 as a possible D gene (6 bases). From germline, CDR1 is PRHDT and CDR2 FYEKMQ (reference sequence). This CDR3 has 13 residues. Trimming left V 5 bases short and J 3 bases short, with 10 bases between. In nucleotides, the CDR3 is TGTGCCAGCAGCCCGGAGGGGGACACTGAAGCTTTCTTT. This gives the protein CASSPEGDTEAFF.

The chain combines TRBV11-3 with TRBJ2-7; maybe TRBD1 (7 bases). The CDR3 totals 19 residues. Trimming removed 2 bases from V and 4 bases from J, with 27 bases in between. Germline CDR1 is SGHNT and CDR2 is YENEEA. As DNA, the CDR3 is TGTGCCAGCAGCTTACCTAAAACAGGGGTGGCGGGATACTTGTACGAGCAGTACTTC. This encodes CASSLPKTGVAGYLYEQYF.

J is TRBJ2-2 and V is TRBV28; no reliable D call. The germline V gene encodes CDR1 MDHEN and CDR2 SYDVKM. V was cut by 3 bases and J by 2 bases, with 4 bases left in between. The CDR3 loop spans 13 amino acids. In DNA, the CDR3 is TGTGCCAGCAGTTTCTACAACACCGGGGAGCTGTTTTTT. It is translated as CASSFYNTGELFF.

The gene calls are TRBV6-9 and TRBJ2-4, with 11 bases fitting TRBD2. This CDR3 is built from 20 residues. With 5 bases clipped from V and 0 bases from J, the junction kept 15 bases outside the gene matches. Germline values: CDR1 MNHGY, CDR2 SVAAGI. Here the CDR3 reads CASSPRDASGRLLAKNIQYF. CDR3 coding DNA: TGTGCCAGCAGTCCCAGAGATGCTAGCGGGAGGCTACTAGCCAAAAACATTCAGTACTTC.

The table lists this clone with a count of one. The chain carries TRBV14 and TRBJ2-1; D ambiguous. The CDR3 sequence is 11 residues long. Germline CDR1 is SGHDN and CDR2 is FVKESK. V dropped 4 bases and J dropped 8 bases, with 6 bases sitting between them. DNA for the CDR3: TGTGCCAGCAGCCTTTACCATGAGCAGTTCTTC. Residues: CASSLYHEQFF.

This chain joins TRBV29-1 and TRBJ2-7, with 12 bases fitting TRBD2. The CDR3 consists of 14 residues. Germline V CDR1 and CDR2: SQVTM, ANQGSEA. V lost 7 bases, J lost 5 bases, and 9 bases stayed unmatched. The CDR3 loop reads CSALTSGSPDEQYF. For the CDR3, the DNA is TGCAGCGCCTTGACTAGCGGGAGTCCCGACGAGCAGTACTTC.

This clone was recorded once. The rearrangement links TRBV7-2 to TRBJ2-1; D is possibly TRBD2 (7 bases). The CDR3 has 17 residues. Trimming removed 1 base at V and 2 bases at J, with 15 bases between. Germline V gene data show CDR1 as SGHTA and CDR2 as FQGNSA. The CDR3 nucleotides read TGTGCCAGCAGCTTAGGGCTAGGGGGGGCAACCTACAATGAGCAGTTCTTC. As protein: CASSLGLGGATYNEQFF.